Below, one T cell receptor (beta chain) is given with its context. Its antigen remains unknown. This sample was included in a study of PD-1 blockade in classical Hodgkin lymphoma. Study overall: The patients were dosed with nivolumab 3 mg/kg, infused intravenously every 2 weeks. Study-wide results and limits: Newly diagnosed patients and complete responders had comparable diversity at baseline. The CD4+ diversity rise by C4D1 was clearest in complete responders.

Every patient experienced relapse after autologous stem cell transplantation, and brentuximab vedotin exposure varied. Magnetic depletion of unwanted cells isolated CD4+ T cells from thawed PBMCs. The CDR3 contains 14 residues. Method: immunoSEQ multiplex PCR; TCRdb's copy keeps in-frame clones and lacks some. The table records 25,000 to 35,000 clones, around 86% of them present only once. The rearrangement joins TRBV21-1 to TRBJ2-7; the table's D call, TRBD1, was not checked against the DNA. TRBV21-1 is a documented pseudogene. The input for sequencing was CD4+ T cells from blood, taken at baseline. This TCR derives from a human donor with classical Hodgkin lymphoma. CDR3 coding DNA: TGTGCCACCCCCGGTCGGGGACACTCCTACGAGCAGTACTTC. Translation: CATPGRGHSYEQYF.